Sequencing of this TCR beta chain was carried out in a study of T cell responses to AZD1222 COVID-19 vaccine. Regarding this clone: Its antigen is still unknown.

CDR1 SGHNT and CDR2 YYREEE come from the germline V gene (reference sequence). J gave up 2 bases and V 0 bases, and 4 bases lay outside the gene matches. There are 16 residues in the CDR3. General study results and limits: Two doses of AZD1222 preceded a rise in Spike-specific TCR breadth and depth. Vaccine-associated CD4 TCRs ranged over spike, dominating at 160-218 and 743-854.

Profiling relied on immunoSEQ multiplex PCR, and the TCRdb table lists in-frame clones only, not all of them. This sample has over 100,000 clones, with 80% to 90% found just once. The chain uses TRBV5-4 and TRBJ2-7, with 11 bases fitting TRBD1. The clonotype comes from an adult in good health. The source was peripheral blood, collected on day 0 of AZD1222 vaccination. The CDR3 coding sequence is TGTGCCAGCAGCTTGGACGGGACAGGGGGAGCCTACGAGCAGTACTTC. This gives the protein CASSLDGTGGAYEQYF.